A single sample gave rise to the 24 T cell receptor beta chains below, sequenced in a study of T cell clonotyping in hematopoietic cell transplantation. The protocol was immunoSEQ multiplex PCR, while the TCRdb copy is restricted to in-frame clones and leaves out a portion. The sample includes 10,000 to 15,000 clones, around 90% of them seen just once. Sequencing was carried out using peripheral blood mononuclear cells. These TCRs come from a man aged 25-40 years in good health. Some clones in this sample may be carry-over from other donors' samples.

The gene calls are TRBV7-9 and TRBJ2-1, with 9 bases identical to TRBD2. The CDR3 totals 16 residues. The V gene's germline CDR1 is SEHNR and CDR2 FQNEAQ (reference sequence). V lost 4 bases and J lost 4; bases outside the gene matches: 8. The chain's CDR3 is CASSSPTSGNYNEQFF. CDR3 in DNA: TGTGCCAGCAGCTCTCCGACTAGCGGAAATTACAATGAGCAGTTCTTC.

V gene TRBV19 combines with J gene TRBJ2-7; D is ambiguous. V was shortened by 2 bases and J by 5 bases, with 10 bases between the two germline ends. Germline lookup yields CDR1 LNHDA and CDR2 SQIVND (reference sequence). The CDR3 is 13 residues long. CDR3 sequence: CASSISGGNEQYF. CDR3 nucleotides: TGTGCCAGTAGTATATCAGGTGGAAACGAGCAGTACTTC.

The chain couples TRBV7-6 to TRBJ2-7; the match to TRBD1 covers 9 bases. This CDR3 is built from 16 residues. Trimming at V came to 5 bases and at J to 0 bases, leaving 8 bases not matched to a gene. In germline, CDR1 is SGHVS, CDR2 FNYEAQ. CDR3: CASSTGRGQGSYEQYF. The CDR3 coding sequence is TGTGCCAGCAGCACCGGCCGGGGACAGGGCTCCTACGAGCAGTACTTC.

The table lists this clone with a count of one. The chain combines TRBV5-1 with TRBJ2-7; D could derive from TRBD1 or TRBD2 (5 bases each). The V and J ends lost 4 bases and 4 bases respectively, with 21 bases between them. The CDR3 consists of 16 residues. Germline V lookup: CDR1 SGHRS, CDR2 YFSETQ. CDR3 amino acids: CASSEAGTSRMYEQYF. In nucleotides, the CDR3 is TGCGCCAGCAGCGAGGCCGGGACCTCAAGGATGTACGAGCAGTACTTC.

The chain recombines TRBV6-5 with TRBJ1-2, with 8 nucleotides matching TRBD1. The ends lost 9 bases at V and 2 bases at J; junction bases unmatched: 8. The length of the CDR3 is 14 residues. The germline V gene encodes CDR1 MNHEY and CDR2 SVGAGI. This CDR3 reads CASNPGQANYGYTF. The CDR3 region has the DNA TGTGCCAGTAACCCGGGACAGGCCAACTATGGCTACACCTTC.

This chain links TRBV4-2 with TRBJ2-5; 8 nucleotides match TRBD2. This CDR3 comprises 18 residues. Looked up from germline, CDR1 is LGHNA and CDR2 is YNFKEQ. The V segment lost 0 bases and the J segment 5 bases; nucleotides outside the gene matches: 14. The DNA of the CDR3 is TGTGCCAGCAGCCAAGATCCCGCAGCGGCGGGAGGAACGGAGACCCAGTACTTC. It encodes CASSQDPAAAGGTETQYF.

The chain employs TRBV13 and TRBJ2-7, with 7 bases matching TRBD2. The length of the CDR3 is 16 residues. With 2 bases clipped from V and 0 bases from J, the junction kept 7 bases outside the gene matches. Germline lookup yields CDR1 PRHDT and CDR2 FYEKMQ (reference sequence). CDR3 region: CASSLMTGGSSYEQYF. The CDR3 nucleotides are TGTGCCAGCAGCTTAATGACTGGCGGGAGCTCCTACGAGCAGTACTTC.

The chain couples TRBV6-1 to TRBJ2-7, with 10 bases that match TRBD1. This CDR3 contains 15 residues. The trim removed 3 bases at V and 1 base at J, leaving 3 bases unmatched. Germline-derived CDR1 and CDR2 are MNHNS and SASEGT. CDR3 sequence (DNA): TGTGCCAGCAGTGAGGACAGGGGGTTTTCCTACGAGCAGTACTTC. It is translated as CASSEDRGFSYEQYF.

The genes are TRBV25-1 and TRBJ2-4; possible D gene TRBD1, 6 bases. V was pared by 3 bases and J by 0 bases, with 15 bases between. The CDR3 contains 17 residues. Germline CDR1 and CDR2: MGHDK and SYGVNS. Here the CDR3 reads CASSEPTGTLAKNIQYF. CDR3 sequence (DNA): TGTGCCAGCAGTGAGCCGACAGGCACCTTAGCCAAAAACATTCAGTACTTC.

V is TRBV4-3 and J is TRBJ2-6; D might be TRBD2 (6 bases). This CDR3 is 19 amino acids long. Germline V gene data show CDR1 as LGHNA and CDR2 as YSLEER. V lost 1 base and J 4 bases, leaving 20 bases between the germline ends. For the CDR3, the DNA is TGCGCCAGCAGCCAAGGAGGGGCCGGGAGCTTACCAGGGGCCAACGTCCTGACTTTC. The encoded protein is CASSQGGAGSLPGANVLTF.

This sequence joins TRBV10-3 and TRBJ1-6; D remains unclear. The CDR3 loop spans 14 amino acids. The V end lost 4 bases, the J end lost 7 bases, and 11 bases lay between the germline ends. The germline gives CDR1 ENHRY, CDR2 SYGVKD. CDR3 sequence (DNA): TGTGCCATCAGTGTCCGGGCCCCAAATTCACCCCTCCACTTT. Translated: CAISVRAPNSPLHF.

The rearrangement joins TRBV4-2 to TRBJ2-7, with TRBD2 as a possible D gene (6 bases). The V gene's germline CDR1 is LGHNA and CDR2 YNFKEQ. V lost 0 bases, J lost 1 base, and 13 bases lay in between. The CDR3 runs 16 residues. The CDR3 is CASSQDLAGWSYEQYF. The CDR3 DNA reads TGTGCCAGCAGCCAAGATCTTGCGGGGTGGTCCTACGAGCAGTACTTC.

In DNA form, the CDR3 reads TGTGCCAGCAGTTACCAAGACCGCCTGCGCTACAATGAGCAGTTCTTC. It encodes CASSYQDRLRYNEQFF. The rearrangement uses TRBV6-5 and TRBJ2-1; D remains unclear. The CDR3 contains 16 residues. V was trimmed by 2 bases and J by 3 bases, leaving 14 bases between them. From germline, CDR1 is MNHEY and CDR2 SVGAGI.

The V call is TRBV20-1, the J call TRBJ2-1; unclear D gene. The CDR3 sequence is 10 residues long. CDR1 and CDR2 (germline): DFQATT, SNEGSKA (reference sequence). Trimming removed 4 bases at V and 4 bases at J, with 2 bases between. CDR3 sequence reads: CSAIYNEQFF. CDR3 coding DNA: TGCAGTGCTATTTACAATGAGCAGTTCTTC.

J is TRBJ2-1 and V is TRBV6-5; TRBD2 matches at 10 bases. This CDR3 region has 14 residues. CDR1 MNHEY and CDR2 SVGAGI come from the germline V gene. V lost 9 bases to trimming and J lost 3 bases; unmatched junction nucleotides: 5. This CDR3 reads CASRLAGNYNEQFF. CDR3 sequence (DNA): TGTGCCAGTCGACTAGCGGGTAACTACAATGAGCAGTTCTTC.

V gene TRBV4-1 combines with J gene TRBJ1-1; D is possibly TRBD1 (6 bases). CDR1 and CDR2 (germline): MGHRA, YSYEKL. V was trimmed by 4 bases and J by 0 bases, leaving 18 bases between them. CDR3 length: 17 residues. CDR3 sequence reads: CASSLQRTDPMNTEAFF. For the CDR3, the DNA is TGCGCCAGCAGCCTACAAAGGACAGACCCCATGAACACTGAAGCTTTCTTT.

This clone occurred once. The J gene is TRBJ2-5, the V gene TRBV6-5; D might be TRBD1 or TRBD2, each matching 5 bases. The DNA end is a closer match to TRBJ2-7, so the J assignment may be wrong. This CDR3 comprises 15 residues. Germline assignment: CDR1 MNHEY and CDR2 SVGAGI. The CDR3 here is CASSYFRGESYEQYF. In DNA, the CDR3 is TGTGCCAGCAGTTACTTCCGGGGCGAATCCTACGAGCAGTACTTC.

The rearrangement uses TRBV10-3 and TRBJ2-7, with TRBD2 matching 8 bases. The CDR3 length is 15 residues. Germline CDR1 is ENHRY and CDR2 is SYGVKD. The ends lost 4 bases at V and 0 bases at J; junction bases unmatched: 5. The CDR3 region is CAISATSGSSYEQYF. DNA for the CDR3: TGTGCCATCAGTGCTACTAGCGGAAGCTCCTACGAGCAGTACTTC.

This clone showed up just once. The chain carries TRBV10-3 and TRBJ1-2; 8 bases are a match to TRBD1. This CDR3 region has 14 residues. V dropped 3 bases and J dropped 4; count of bases not matched to a gene: 4. The germline V gene encodes CDR1 ENHRY and CDR2 SYGVKD. The CDR3 sequence: CAISDPGQGYGYTF. The DNA of the CDR3 is TGTGCCATCAGTGACCCAGGACAGGGCTATGGCTACACCTTC.

V usage is TRBV2 and J usage is TRBJ2-5; 8 nucleotides line up with TRBD2. Germline lookup yields CDR1 SNHLY and CDR2 FYNNEI. The CDR3 runs 12 residues. The trim removed 8 bases at V and 2 bases at J, leaving 1 base unmatched. As DNA, the CDR3 is TGTGCCAGCGGACTAGCTCAAGAGACCCAGTACTTC. Amino acids: CASGLAQETQYF.

V and J are TRBV19 and TRBJ2-7; a weak D match, TRBD2 (6 bases). Germline V gene data show CDR1 as LNHDA and CDR2 as SQIVND (reference sequence). The V end was cut by 6 bases, the J end by 1 base, with 10 bases between. This CDR3 comprises 13 residues. The CDR3 DNA reads TGTGCCAGTAGCCGGGACTCTTCCTACGAGCAGTACTTC. It yields the protein CASSRDSSYEQYF. The full variable domain, in which reference TRBV19 and TRBJ2-7 provide the parts outside the CDR3, is DGGITQSPKYLFRKEGQNVTLSCEQNLNHDAMYWYRQDPGQGLRLIYYSQIVNDFQKGDIAEGYSVSREKKESFPLTVTSAQKNPTAFYLCASSRDSSYEQYFGPGTRLTVT.

This clone appeared once. The rearrangement joins TRBV11-3 to TRBJ2-1; possible D gene TRBD2, 6 bases. Per germline, CDR1 SGHNT and CDR2 YENEEA. Trimming removed 3 bases from V and 5 bases from J, with 11 bases in between. The CDR3 is 14 residues long. The CDR3 reads CASSLASANNEQFF. CDR3 sequence (DNA): TGTGCCAGCAGCTTGGCTAGCGCCAACAATGAGCAGTTCTTC. The full variable domain, its missing parts supplied by reference TRBV11-3 and TRBJ2-1, is EAGVVQSPRYKIIEKKQPVAFWCNPISGHNTLYWYLQNLGQGPELLIRYENEEAVDDSQLPKDRFSAERLKGVDSTLKIQPAELGDSAVYLCASSLASANNEQFFGPGTRLTVL.

The V and J genes are TRBV6-1 and TRBJ2-2, with 8 bases fitting TRBD1. The length of the CDR3 is 13 residues. Germline CDR1 MNHNS, CDR2 SASEGT. V shed 4 bases and J 9 bases; nucleotides not matched to a gene: 4. CDR3 region: CASSGQGWRELFF. Here the CDR3 DNA reads TGTGCCAGCAGTGGACAGGGGTGGAGGGAGCTGTTTTTT.

This chain joins TRBV11-2 and TRBJ1-1; 9 nucleotides align to TRBD1. CDR1 is SGHAT, CDR2 FQNNGV, per germline. Trimming at V came to 10 bases and at J to 3 bases, leaving 6 bases not matched to a gene. The CDR3 consists of 13 residues. This CDR3 is CAITGTGYTEAFF. CDR3 in DNA: TGTGCCATTACCGGGACAGGGTACACTGAAGCTTTCTTT.